The 21 T cell receptor beta chains reported below all come from one sample, sequenced in a study of blood T cells in healthy people across ages. Using a J-beta primer mix together with a sample-barcoded 5' primer, a second PCR was run for roughly 6 to 12 cycles. TCRdb itself ran the 5' RACE reads through MiXCR, one entry per CDR3 protein. The sample contains 790,000 or so distinct CDR3 sequences, around 50% of which appear only once. Material: blood. The source is a man older than 75 in good health.

The genes are TRBV7-9 and TRBJ2-1, with 12 bases that match TRBD2. CDR3 length: 20 residues. Trimming at V came to 5 bases and at J to 8 bases, leaving 22 bases not matched to a gene. CDR1 is SEHNR, CDR2 FQNEAQ, per germline (reference sequence). The CDR3 DNA sequence: TGTGCCAGCAGCAACCAACTAGCGGGAGGCTCGGATGGTAGGCCGGATGAGCAGTTCTTC. It is translated as CASSNQLAGGSDGRPDEQFF.

The V and J genes are TRBV24-1 and TRBJ2-1; D possibly corresponds to TRBD2 (6 bases). The CDR3 extends over 16 amino acids. CDR1 KGHDR and CDR2 SFDVKD come from the germline V gene. Trimming took off 0 bases at V and 7 bases at J, with 15 bases between the two ends. CDR3 in amino acids: CATSDLHPGASNEQFF. The CDR3 nucleotides are TGTGCCACCAGTGATTTGCATCCGGGAGCGTCAAATGAGCAGTTCTTC.

The chain has TRBV20-1 and TRBJ1-5; perhaps TRBD1 as D (6 bases). This CDR3 has 13 residues. Germline-derived CDR1 and CDR2 are DFQATT and SNEGSKA (reference sequence). The germline V and J ends were trimmed by 3 bases and 4 bases, with 10 bases remaining between them. CDR3 residues: CSARGGPNQPQHF. CDR3 nucleotide sequence: TGCAGTGCTAGGGGGGGGCCAAATCAGCCCCAGCATTTT.

The chain uses TRBV28 and TRBJ2-1; D tentatively fits TRBD1 or TRBD2 (7 bases each). The CDR3 extends over 14 amino acids. Germline CDR1 MDHEN, CDR2 SYDVKM. The CDR3, as DNA: TGTGTCATAGCAGGGGGAGGGCCCTACAATGAGCAGTTCTTC. Amino acid sequence: CVIAGGGPYNEQFF. The variable domain in full, completed from reference TRBV28 and TRBJ2-1, reads DVKVTQSSRYLVKRTGEKVFLECVQDMDHENMFWYRQDPGLGLRLIYFSYDVKMKEKGDIPEGYSVSREKKERFSLILESASTNQTSMYLCVIAGGGPYNEQFFGPGTRLTVL.

This clonotype was recorded a few times. This chain joins TRBV6-5 and TRBJ1-4; D perhaps matches TRBD1 (5 bases). This CDR3 is built from 14 residues. Germline lookup yields CDR1 MNHEY and CDR2 SVGAGI. With 5 bases removed from V and 4 bases from J, the gap between germline ends came to 11 bases. CDR3 DNA sequence: TGTGCCAGCAGTCGCGGGACGGTTAATGAAAAACTGTTTTTT. This gives the protein CASSRGTVNEKLFF.

This clonotype was detected a few times. The genes are TRBV20-1 and TRBJ2-7, with TRBD2 matching over 8 bases. The CDR3 has 15 amino acids. Germline V gene lookup returns CDR1 DFQATT and CDR2 SNEGSKA (reference sequence). V shed 6 bases and J 6 bases; nucleotides not matched to a gene: 16. CDR3 region: CSAKPFKREPAEQYF. The CDR3 DNA follows: TGCAGTGCGAAACCCTTTAAGCGGGAGCCCGCCGAGCAGTACTTC.

As DNA, the CDR3 is TGTGCCAGCAGCCAAGATACTAGCGGGAGTAATGAGCAGTTCTTC. Translated, it gives CASSQDTSGSNEQFF. The chain carries TRBV3-1 and TRBJ2-1, with 11 bases matching TRBD2. With 0 bases clipped from V and 7 bases from J, the junction kept 2 bases outside the gene matches. Germline loops: CDR1 LGHDT, CDR2 YNNKEL (reference sequence). This CDR3 spans 15 amino acids.

This chain links TRBV7-2 with TRBJ2-5; unclear D gene. This CDR3 contains 11 residues. CDR1 is SGHTA, CDR2 FQGNSA, per germline. V lost 2 bases to trimming and J lost 7 bases, with 5 bases between them. The CDR3 bases are TGTGCCAGCAGCTTACTATGGACCCAGTACTTC. Translating gives CASSLLWTQYF.

In its sample, this clonotype was seen once. CDR3 in DNA: TGCGCCAGCATGGACAGCTCTGGGGCCAACGTCCTGACTTTC. Its protein product is CASMDSSGANVLTF. The V and J genes are TRBV4-1 and TRBJ2-6; D is perhaps TRBD1 (6 bases). CDR3 length: 14 amino acids. V lost 7 bases and J lost 0, with 7 bases in between. Germline loops: CDR1 MGHRA, CDR2 YSYEKL.

This clonotype was recorded once. CDR3 nucleotide sequence: TGCAGTGCTAGAGATAGTACCCAAGAGACCCAGTACTTC. Its protein is CSARDSTQETQYF. The chain recombines TRBV20-1 with TRBJ2-5; D is uncertain. Trimming removed 0 bases at V and 1 base at J, with 6 bases between. The CDR3 consists of 13 residues. From germline, CDR1 is DFQATT and CDR2 SNEGSKA (reference sequence).

This clonotype was picked up one time. This chain links TRBV12-3 or TRBV12-4 with TRBJ2-5; D tentatively reads TRBD1 or TRBD2 (5 bases each). V lost 3 bases and J lost 11, with 28 bases in between. This CDR3 spans 17 amino acids. The CDR3 protein is CASSFYRGLDRYNEQYF. CDR3 coding DNA: TGTGCCAGCAGTTTTTATCGGGGCCTAGATCGCTACAATGAGCAGTACTTC.

The CDR3 DNA is TGTGCCAGCAGATGGAGCGGGAGGAACAATGAGCAGTTCTTC. This gives the protein CASRWSGRNNEQFF. The V call is TRBV6-5, the J call TRBJ2-1; TRBD2 aligns across 9 bases. V lost 6 bases and J lost 5; bases outside the gene matches: 5. Germline values: CDR1 MNHEY, CDR2 SVGAGI. The CDR3 is 14 residues long.

This clonotype was seen a few times. The chain recombines TRBV4-2 with TRBJ2-3; a weak D match, TRBD2 (6 bases). The CDR3 loop spans 16 amino acids. Germline-derived CDR1 and CDR2 are LGHNA and YNFKEQ. V dropped 0 bases and J dropped 0 bases, with 10 bases sitting between them. DNA for the CDR3: TGTGCCAGCAGCCAAGACCAAAGCGGGAGCACAGATACGCAGTATTTT. Amino acid sequence: CASSQDQSGSTDTQYF.

The rearrangement joins TRBV4-3 to TRBJ2-3; 13 bases are shared with TRBD2. Trimming took 3 bases from V and 5 from J; bases not matched to a gene: 5. The CDR3 extends over 16 amino acids. The germline V gene has CDR1 LGHNA and CDR2 YSLEER. CDR3 amino acids: CASSHRTSGSVDTQYF. The DNA for the CDR3 is TGCGCCAGCAGCCATAGGACTAGCGGGAGTGTAGATACGCAGTATTTT.

The V and J genes are TRBV27 and TRBJ1-1; TRBD1 might be the D (5 bases). Germline CDR1 and CDR2: MNHEY and SMNVEV (reference sequence). The CDR3 loop spans 14 amino acids. The V gene lost 2 bases and the J gene lost 3 bases, with 10 bases spanning the gap. The CDR3 region has the DNA TGTGCCAGCAGTTTAAACAGGCAGGACACTGAAGCTTTCTTT. This sequence encodes CASSLNRQDTEAFF.

This clonotype was counted between two and nine times. The chain is built from TRBV7-3 and TRBJ2-1; perhaps TRBD2 as D (5 bases). CDR3 size: 15 residues. The germline V gene has CDR1 SGHTA and CDR2 FQGTGA. Trimming shortened V by 2 bases and J by 2 bases, and 10 bases separated the two germline ends. The DNA for the CDR3 is TGTGCCAGCAGCTTACAGGACTCTCCCTACAATGAGCAGTTCTTC. It codes for CASSLQDSPYNEQFF.

This clonotype was counted only a few times. This sequence joins TRBV12-3 or TRBV12-4 and TRBJ1-1; D unresolved. The CDR3 sequence is 12 residues long. V lost 6 bases to trimming and J lost 7 bases, with 12 bases between them. The CDR3 protein is CASSLEVGEAFF. CDR3 nucleotide sequence: TGTGCCAGCAGCCTCGAGGTGGGTGAAGCTTTCTTT.

This chain joins TRBV2 and TRBJ1-5, with D possibly TRBD1 on 5 matching bases. Germline V gene lookup returns CDR1 SNHLY and CDR2 FYNNEI. This CDR3 comprises 14 residues. Deletions cut 4 bases from V and 7 bases from J, with 14 bases between. CDR3 sequence reads: CASSGRQGRQPQHF. CDR3 sequence (DNA): TGTGCCAGCAGTGGCCGTCAGGGTCGGCAGCCCCAGCATTTT.

This chain links TRBV4-2 with TRBJ2-4; 8 nucleotides match TRBD1. The DNA end is a closer match to TRBJ2-7, so the J assignment may be wrong. Germline CDR1 is LGHNA and CDR2 is YNFKEQ. This CDR3 region has 15 residues. In DNA form, the CDR3 reads TGTGCCAGCAGCCCGCGGACAGGGATCTACAACGAGCAGTACTTC. As protein: CASSPRTGIYNEQYF.

This clonotype was counted a few times. The J gene is TRBJ2-3, the V gene TRBV7-2; TRBD2 aligns across 7 bases. Germline CDR1 and CDR2: SGHTA and FQGNSA. The junction had 12 bases not matched to a gene; V was cut back by 3 bases and J by 6 bases. There are 16 residues in the CDR3. In DNA form, the CDR3 reads TGTGCCAGCAGCTTCGCTGGCCGCGGGAGTGAGGATACGCAGTATTTT. As protein: CASSFAGRGSEDTQYF.

V gene TRBV20-1 combines with J gene TRBJ2-7; D remains unclear. V lost 6 bases and J 7 bases, leaving 16 bases between the germline ends. Germline assignment: CDR1 DFQATT and CDR2 SNEGSKA (reference sequence). CDR3 length: 12 amino acids. In DNA, the CDR3 is TGCAGTGCCCCAACCCGGTACAATGAGCAGTACTTC. It encodes CSAPTRYNEQYF.